The 9 T cell receptor beta chains listed next were all sequenced from one sample in a study of Ad26.COV2.S vaccination and SARS-CoV-2 variants. Specified treatment: some 20 received Ad26.COV2.S at low or high dose, single or two shots; about 5 received placebo; per-sample allocation not given. It was on day 63 after the first vaccine or placebo injection that samples were taken. Sequencing used immunoSEQ multiplex PCR; TCRdb keeps in-frame clones, though not all of them. The table shows more than 400,000 clones, with 90% occurring only once. The sequenced sample was peripheral blood, obtained in a trial of Ad26.COV2.S vaccine versus placebo. The receptors come from a person aged 18-60 years who received the Ad26.COV2.S COVID-19 vaccine or a placebo.

This chain uses TRBV5-1 with TRBJ2-5; D call uncertain. This CDR3 spans 15 amino acids. Germline CDR1 is SGHRS and CDR2 is YFSETQ. V lost 1 base and J lost 3, with 13 bases in between. The CDR3 DNA reads as TGCGCCAGCAGCTTGCCCCCGGGTCAGAAAGAGACCCAGTACTTC. Its translation: CASSLPPGQKETQYF.

The J gene is TRBJ1-2, the V gene TRBV5-8, with a weak D call TRBD1 (6 bases). Germline V lookup: CDR1 SGHTS, CDR2 YDEGEE. This CDR3 comprises 15 residues. Trimming removed 3 bases at V and 5 bases at J, with 17 bases between. In DNA form, the CDR3 reads TGTGCCAGCAGCTCCGTACGTCAGGGGATATATGGCTACACCTTC. Its protein is CASSSVRQGIYGYTF.

The chain employs TRBV5-1 and TRBJ2-1, with 8 positions matching TRBD2. There are 17 residues in the CDR3. The germline V gene has CDR1 SGHRS and CDR2 YFSETQ. Germline trimming cut 0 bases from V and 4 bases from J; bases unmatched to any gene: 9. The CDR3 region is CASSLARLAGIYNEQFF. The CDR3 bases are TGCGCCAGCAGCTTGGCCCGCTTAGCGGGAATTTACAATGAGCAGTTCTTC.

This chain uses TRBV6-2 or TRBV6-3 with TRBJ2-5; the match to TRBD2 covers 11 bases. Unmatched junction bases numbered 3, after V lost 5 bases and J lost 1 base. This CDR3 region has 15 residues. Germline V gene sequence: CDR1 MNHEY, CDR2 SVGEGT. CDR3 amino acids: CASSGGLAVQETQYF. The CDR3 region has the DNA TGTGCCAGCAGTGGGGGACTAGCGGTCCAAGAGACCCAGTACTTC.

V and J are TRBV19 and TRBJ1-6; tentatively, D is TRBD1 (6 bases). V was pared by 4 bases and J by 7 bases, with 8 bases between. The CDR3 has 13 residues. Germline loops: CDR1 LNHDA, CDR2 SQIVND (reference sequence). The CDR3 sequence: CASSTGANSPLHF. The DNA for the CDR3 is TGTGCCAGTAGTACAGGGGCCAATTCACCCCTCCACTTT. The full variable domain, with the rest looked up from reference TRBV19 and TRBJ1-6, is DGGITQSPKYLFRKEGQNVTLSCEQNLNHDAMYWYRQDPGQGLRLIYYSQIVNDFQKGDIAEGYSVSREKKESFPLTVTSAQKNPTAFYLCASSTGANSPLHFGNGTRLTVT.

The chain joins TRBV5-1 to TRBJ2-1; D gene ambiguous. V lost 0 bases and J 8 bases, leaving 12 bases between the germline ends. The CDR3 runs 14 residues. Germline V CDR1 and CDR2: SGHRS, YFSETQ. CDR3 protein: CASSLGSGFDEQFF. The CDR3 DNA reads as TGCGCCAGCAGCTTGGGCTCAGGATTCGATGAGCAGTTCTTC.

The chain employs TRBV30 and TRBJ1-6; D is unresolved. With 0 bases removed from V and 8 bases from J, the gap between germline ends came to 14 bases. Germline V CDR1 and CDR2: GTSNPN, SVGIG (reference sequence). The CDR3 consists of 15 residues. The CDR3 DNA sequence: TGTGCCTGGAGTGTACGCACGGGCAAGCATTCACCCCTCCACTTT. This sequence encodes CAWSVRTGKHSPLHF.

The V call is TRBV2, the J call TRBJ1-2; D is undetermined. The CDR3 loop spans 10 amino acids. CDR1 is SNHLY, CDR2 FYNNEI, per germline. V was cut by 8 bases and J by 5 bases, with 6 bases left in between. The CDR3 spells CASGSYGYTF. The CDR3 nucleotides are TGTGCCAGCGGGTCATATGGCTACACCTTC.

CDR3 residues: CASSLGGATDTQYF. The CDR3 DNA reads TGTGCCAGCAGCCTCGGGGGAGCCACAGATACGCAGTATTTT. The chain couples TRBV7-6 to TRBJ2-3; possible D gene TRBD2, 6 bases. The CDR3 has 14 amino acids. Germline-derived CDR1 and CDR2 are SGHVS and FNYEAQ. Trimming removed 5 bases at V and 2 bases at J, with 11 bases between.